This T cell receptor (beta chain) was sequenced in a study of STAT5B mutations in CD4+ large granular lymphocyte leukemia. The germline V and J ends were trimmed by 4 bases and 8 bases, with 7 bases remaining between them. Germline V gene data show CDR1 as SEHNR and CDR2 as FQNEAQ (reference sequence). The length of the CDR3 is 11 residues. Sequencing was performed with immunoSEQ multiplex PCR; in TCRdb, only in-frame clones are kept and a portion is missing. Of some 30,000 clones listed, less than 80% were seen once; the top ten hold approximately 1%. This sequence originates from a human donor in good health. The chain joins TRBV7-9 to TRBJ2-3; the D is unclear. Sequenced input: CD4+ T cells from blood buffy coats. The CDR3 nucleotides are TGTGCCAGCAGCTCCGAAGTTACGCAGTATTTT. As protein: CASSSEVTQYF.